This entry concerns a single TCR beta chain. In this sample, this clone turned up a few times. No antigen is known for it. No clone much larger than this one lies a single base away; base qualities are absent. In total, just over 650 healthy bone marrow donors made up the cohort. At the time of sampling, every cohort member was nominally healthy, though immune exposures that went unrecorded were likely present. The donor was CMV seronegative and belonged to the group of over 300 seronegative cohort members. Each donor provided a peripheral blood sample, and peripheral blood mononuclear cells were used for TCR beta sequencing. The Qiagen DNeasy Blood Extraction Kit was used to extract genomic DNA from the blood cell samples. The data were taken from a study of cytomegalovirus exposure and HLA in healthy donors listed by TCRdb under 2017. Regarding the study in general: According to an earlier analysis of 587 of the donors, about 179 million T cells yielded roughly 110 million unique TCR beta sequences and roughly 280 Gb of sequence data. The number of typed donors differed by locus: about 620-630 for A, B, C, DRB1 and DQB1; 522 for DQA1; 600 to 610 for DPA1; and around 470 for DPB1. Of the approximately 400 genotyped donors, about 84% fell in the genetic ancestry cluster associated with self-reported Caucasian donors. The study profiled the T cell repertoires of 550 to 700 subjects by immunosequencing and related them to cytomegalovirus serostatus. An early release covering about 600 HLA-typed donors comprised 300 to 350 gigabases of sequencing data and about 90 million unique TCR sequences. The study aimed to test whether cataloging public T cell receptors could reveal signatures of past pathogen exposure. To study patterns of TCR occurrence, a later analysis re-analyzed previously published TCR beta repertoires from 666 donors and added high-resolution HLA genotyping. A later genetic analysis took genome-wide SNP genotypes for about 55% of the 666 donors and used that subset as a discovery cohort. A few DR-DQ haplotypes were treated as single units for association and clustering because of strong linkage in the cohort. On average, roughly 240,000 unique TCR beta nucleotide sequences were sequenced per donor among fewer than 500 genotyped donors of the cohort, with approximately 18% of those sequences being non-productive. All discovery cohort repertoires had been generated on a single sequencing platform. The study combined high-throughput TCR immunosequencing, statistical association of individual TCRs with disease status, and machine learning to predict cytomegalovirus infection status. In an earlier analysis of over 550 of the donors, high-throughput TCR beta sequencing was used to judge whether each TCR beta V gene segment behaved as functional or pseudogenic. Besides the first cohort of some 670 subjects, a separate validation cohort made up of over 100 different subjects was used. The later analysis used no new phenotypic data to find candidate immune exposures, relying instead on TCR beta sequences and their occurrence across donors. HLA typing covered class I and class II loci at four-digit resolution. Donor age, sex, ethnicity and CMV serostatus were collected together with the repertoire data. Study-wide conclusions, independent of this receptor: Because HLA typing was missing for some donors at each locus, association tests included only the typed subset. The 87-base-pair reads could not distinguish some IMGT-functional V segments, including TRBV6-2 and TRBV6-3, so those segments were excluded. The authors suggested that the approach could potentially be extended to other disease states and immunological phenotypes. A later genetic analysis reported fewer N-insertions in productive TCRs among donors in an Asian-associated ancestry cluster than the roughly 640-donor mean. Correlated functional status among segregating V segments might be attributable to linkage disequilibrium, but an unknown experimental factor could not be ruled out. In an earlier analysis of roughly 500 of the donors, most TCR beta V segments appeared in productive rearrangements about 87% or about 30% of the time, broadly matching IMGT annotations. The only immune exposure information available for the cohort was CMV serostatus. Only TCR beta chains were sequenced in this cohort, and the absence of alpha or paired-chain data limited detectable features. Sequencing depth was assumed to be roughly uniform across donors in the presence/absence analyses, though that assumption may not hold. Compared with equally common non-associated chains, HLA-associated TCR beta chains in a later analysis were more clonally expanded and had lower generation probabilities. Specific HLA alleles were associated with 18,000 or so TCR beta sequences at a false discovery rate of 0.05 in a later analysis. In a later analysis, the rate of TCR association differed among HLA loci, with DRB1 alleles having the most associated TCRs and HLA-C alleles having the fewest. A cluster of highly shared sequence variants was judged likely to represent a technical artifact of the sequencing pipeline. In the study, approximately 160 TCR beta chains were listed as associated with cytomegalovirus. Several of the top co-occurrence clusters appeared to be linked to parvovirus B19, influenza, CMV and Epstein-Barr virus, according to a later analysis. An association between a missense DCLRE1C variant and V-gene and J-gene trimming of TCR beta chains was found in a later genetic analysis and replicated in an independent cohort. According to a later analysis, most CMV-associated TCR beta chains appeared to be HLA-restricted, and the HLA associations seemed to be driven largely by CMV exposure. In vitro tests confirmed that three of the cytomegalovirus-associated TCR beta chains recognize cytomegalovirus antigens. Some 16 rarely observed V segments, including chromosome 9 orphons, were excluded from the earlier analysis of several hundred of the donors because counts were too low. A further reported finding was that TCR beta sequences accurately predicted the HLA-A and HLA-B alleles for most subjects in the first cohort. While some public TCRs were present in many individuals, most TCR sequences turned up only very rarely across donors. The classifier was reported to diagnose cytomegalovirus status with high specificity and sensitivity in both the original and validation cohorts. When HLA alleles, especially DR and DQ, strongly co-occurred, TCR associations were difficult to assign to individual alleles.

The CDR3 sequence holds 15 residues, the cysteine and phenylalanine included. Kept here is only the CDR3 DNA, which spans 45 bases and is read in frame from base 1. The V and J ends are trimmed by 5 bases and 5 bases, leaving 18 bases between them. CDR1 and CDR2, looked up from the germline V gene, are SGHVS and FQNEAQ. To prepare the library, the immunoSEQ multiplex PCR assay was applied. A mixture of 60 forward primers for TCR Vbeta segments and 13 reverse primers for TCR Jbeta segments was used in the multiplex PCR. Amplification of the CDR3 region of rearranged TCR beta genes was performed with a multiplex PCR assay on genomic DNA. The Illumina HiSeq System was used to sequence the amplified TCR beta libraries as 87-base-pair reads. Per the original workflow: In a later analysis, tens of millions of unique TCR beta chains were counted across the 500 to 850 repertoires, and roughly 11 million of these chains were shared by at least two donors. Raw reads were error-corrected and collapsed into unique sequences by a nearest-neighbor algorithm in which closely related sequences were merged to remove PCR and sequencing errors. Alignment of CDR3 sequences to IMGT reference sequences was used to assign V, D and J gene segments. For a sequence to be retained, a match of at least six nucleotides was required to both a V gene segment and a J gene segment. A rearrangement was called productive if the CDR3 had no stop codons and remained in frame with V and J, and every other rearrangement was called non-productive. CDR3 was defined by IMGT convention, running from the second conserved V-encoded cysteine to the conserved J-encoded phenylalanine. In an earlier analysis of more than 550 of the donors, sequences lacking an unambiguous match to a single V gene segment were excluded. An earlier analysis of a few hundred of the donors classified V segments as functional when productive rearrangements were above 56.7% and as segregating when the standard deviation between donors was above 5%. A statistical classification framework was developed to diagnose cytomegalovirus status using the catalog of TCR beta chain sequences. V and J gene assignment, in a later analysis, came from comparing TCR nucleotide sequences with IMGT/GENE-DB human TR gene sequences. A later analysis assigned CDR3 sequences and most-parsimonious VDJ recombination scenarios with the TCRdist pipeline. In a later analysis, each TCR beta chain was defined by its CDR3 amino acid sequence together with its V-gene family, and reads lacking a unique V-gene family were excluded. In a later analysis, 500 to 700 highly shared, low-generation-probability nucleotide sequences were removed to address suspected cross-contamination and a sequencing artifact. In a later analysis, a clonal expansion index was calculated for each public chain from normalized within-repertoire ranks of inferred template counts. A later analysis computed generation probabilities with a VDJ recombination model fitted to out-of-frame rearrangements, and checked the results against IGoR. A later analysis scored TCR-TCR, TCR-HLA and TCR-CMV co-occurrence with hypergeometric tests, applying a repertoire-size bias correction to TCR pairs. In a later analysis, false discovery rates were estimated by permuting HLA or CMV assignments 20 times. A later analysis grouped co-occurring TCRs with DBSCAN, adding TCRdist sequence similarity when clustering within HLA-allele-positive subsets. For co-occurrence clustering, repertoires with fewer than 30,000 or more than 120,000 public chains were excluded, along with roughly 5 repertoires with anomalous nucleotide sharing. Entries here come from immuneACCESS through TCRdb and include only in-frame sequences with V and J called. Some clones fail to appear in such tables; in the studies checked, an unresolved V gene covers under half of the shortfall, and the cause of the remainder is unknown. For V, J and clone size, that table is used; D and trimming come from the DNA. Across this sample there are a few hundred thousand clones, with roughly 85% seen only once. The ten biggest clones cover 1.5% to 2% of the sample.

Sequenced sample: PBMCs. The TCR originated in a man younger than 35 in good health and CMV-seronegative. In this chain, TRBV7-8 is recombined with TRBJ2-5; a tentative D match to TRBD2 spans 6 bases. The sequence in DNA is TGTGCCAGCAGCCCGGCCCAACTAGCCAGGGAGACCCAGTACTTC. Translated, this gives CASSPAQLARETQYF.